The 3 T cell receptor beta chains below come from one sample, sequenced in a study of somatic mutations in cytotoxic T cells in rheumatoid arthritis (dated by TCRdb to 2016 to 2017). Libraries were made using the immunoSEQ multiplex PCR assay. Here the immuneACCESS table is served through TCRdb, limited to in-frame sequences with V and J called. Missing clones are a known gap in these copies; in checked studies unresolved V genes cover under half, and the rest lacks a known reason. This sample lists approximately 17,000 clones; 60% to 85% were detected once. Roughly 4.9% of the sample lies in the top ten. Sequenced input: CD8+ T cells sorted from blood. These receptors were collected from an adult with rheumatoid arthritis.

The chain carries TRBV6-1 and TRBJ2-7; D gene unclear. Germline CDR1 reads MNHNS; CDR2 reads SASEGT. The CDR3 is made up of 13 amino acids. Trimming cost V 6 bases and J 5 bases, with 14 bases left between them. The CDR3 DNA reads TGTGCCAGCAGAGCCGGGTCGTCCAACGAGCAGTACTTC. This gives the protein CASRAGSSNEQYF.

CDR3 bases: TGTGCCAGTTACCGGGACAGCTATAATTCACCCCTCCACTTT. It encodes CASYRDSYNSPLHF. The gene calls are TRBV2 and TRBJ1-6, with 7 nucleotides matching TRBD1. Germline V gene data show CDR1 as SNHLY and CDR2 as FYNNEI. V trimming: 9 bases; J trimming: 3 bases; junction bases outside the gene matches: 5. This CDR3 is built from 14 residues.

This clone appeared a single time. Here the CDR3 reads CASSIAFSNTEAFF. CDR3 coding DNA: TGTGCCAGTAGTATAGCTTTCTCAAACACTGAAGCTTTCTTT. The gene calls are TRBV19 and TRBJ1-1; no firm D call. The ends were cut back, 1 base at V and 2 bases at J, with 8 bases in the middle. The germline gives CDR1 LNHDA, CDR2 SQIVND (reference sequence). This CDR3 is 14 amino acids long.